This TCR beta chain came from a study of cytomegalovirus exposure and HLA in healthy donors. The PCR employed 60 Vbeta primers together with 13 Jbeta primers. In the authors' methods: A later analysis tallied about 80 million unique TCR beta chains, about 11 million of them shared. Assay: immunoSEQ multiplex PCR; the TCRdb copy retains only in-frame clones and omits some. Clone size and the V and J calls come from that table; the DNA yielded D and trimming. The sample shows 100,000 to 150,000 clones, roughly 80% of them seen only once. Germline-derived CDR1 and CDR2 are SGHDT and YYEEEE. There are 14 residues in the CDR3. V lost 4 bases, J lost 4 bases, and 12 bases lay in between.

The V and J genes are TRBV5-6 and TRBJ1-5; D might be TRBD1 (5 bases). This clonotype was sampled from a male donor in good health and CMV-seronegative. The sample consisted of PBMCs. The CDR3: CASSLGLLNQPQHF. CDR3 bases: TGTGCCAGCAGCCTGGGACTGCTGAATCAGCCCCAGCATTTT. The complete variable domain, with remaining parts taken from reference TRBV5-6 and TRBJ1-5, reads DAGVTQSPTHLIKTRGQQVTLRCSPKSGHDTVSWYQQALGQGPQFIFQYYEEEERQRGNFPDRFSGHQFPNYSSELNVNALLLGDSALYLCASSLGLLNQPQHFGDGTRLSIL.